A selection of T cell receptor beta chains follows, all from one sample in a study of radiation and T cells in renal cell carcinoma. Produced via immunoSEQ multiplex PCR; TCRdb's table is partial and in-frame only. The sample yields about 130,000 clones, around 89% seen once. Specimen: blood, collected from a patient whose treatment included radiotherapy and nephrectomy. The receptor source for this set is a woman aged 70-85 years with renal cell carcinoma. Each CDR3 is given with its conserved first and last residue. A D gene is named only where the DNA matches it firmly. Size is omitted from some rows. Given values are once, few, many or a class for expanded clones.

>-|TRBV5-4|-|TRBJ1-1
CASSLQGWTEAFF
TGTGCCAGCAGCTTGCAGGGGTGGACTGAAGCTTTCTTT
>-|TRBV2|-|TRBJ1-3
CASSETIVGNSGNTIYF
TGTGCCAGCAGTGAAACTATCGTGGGAAACTCTGGAAACACCATATATTTT
>-|TRBV7-2|-|TRBJ1-1
CASSSGRRLNTEAFF
TGTGCCAGCAGCTCAGGGAGGCGACTGAACACTGAAGCTTTCTTT
>-|TRBV6-5|TRBD1|TRBJ1-2
CASSLGGDGYTF
TGTGCCAGCAGCCTAGGGGGCGATGGCTACACCTTC
>-|TRBV19|-|TRBJ2-3
CASSLGTYTDTQYF
TGTGCCAGTAGCCTTGGGACGTACACAGATACGCAGTATTTT
>-|TRBV4-2|TRBD1|TRBJ1-2
CASSQTDRADYGYTF
TGTGCCAGCAGCCAAACGGACAGGGCGGACTATGGCTACACCTTC
>once|TRBV27|-|TRBJ2-7
CASSFPPGHQKAYEQYF
TGTGCCAGCAGTTTCCCGCCGGGTCACCAAAAAGCCTACGAGCAGTACTTC
>-|TRBV19|-|TRBJ1-2
CASRPDGTNYGYTF
TGTGCCAGTAGACCGGACGGGACTAACTATGGCTACACCTTC
>-|TRBV5-4|-|TRBJ1-2
CASTKRGLGHGYTF
TGTGCCAGCACGAAACGGGGCCTAGGACATGGCTACACCTTC
>-|TRBV7-9|TRBD1|TRBJ2-4
CASSHGQGGKNIQYF
TGTGCCAGCAGCCATGGACAGGGGGGTAAAAACATTCAGTACTTC
>once|TRBV9|-|TRBJ1-1
CASSVVLEALDTEAFF
TGTGCCAGCAGCGTAGTCCTCGAGGCATTGGACACTGAAGCTTTCTTT
>-|TRBV4-1|-|TRBJ2-4
CASSPRGHQNIQYF
TGCGCCAGCAGCCCCAGGGGACACCAAAACATTCAGTACTTC
>-|TRBV29-1|TRBD1|TRBJ1-4
CSAASDREGEKLFF
TGCAGCGCGGCATCCGACAGGGAGGGAGAAAAACTGTTTTTT
>few|TRBV30|-|TRBJ1-1
CAWRPNTEAFF
TGTGCCTGGCGCCCGAACACTGAAGCTTTCTTT
>once|TRBV7-2|-|TRBJ2-7
CASSLVRGGEQYF
TGTGCCAGCAGCTTAGTGAGGGGCGGTGAGCAGTACTTC
>-|TRBV19|TRBD1|TRBJ1-2
CASAQGKGANYGYTF
TGTGCCAGCGCACAGGGGAAAGGGGCTAACTATGGCTACACCTTC
>-|TRBV28|TRBD1|TRBJ2-7
CASSGTGSRYEQYF
TGTGCCAGCAGTGGGACAGGGTCTCGGTACGAGCAGTACTTC
>-|TRBV7-6|-|TRBJ2-5
CAITGGLGGETQYF
TGTGCCATCACGGGGGGCCTAGGGGGAGAGACCCAGTACTTC
>-|TRBV19|TRBD1|TRBJ1-2
CASSNRGRNYGYTF
TGTGCCAGTAGTAACAGGGGGCGAAACTATGGCTACACCTTC
>-|TRBV10-2|-|TRBJ2-1
CASSRTGGHPNNEQFF
TGCGCCAGCAGTCGTACGGGGGGCCACCCGAACAATGAGCAGTTCTTC
>-|TRBV27|-|TRBJ2-3
CASSFRPTDTQYF
TGTGCCAGCAGTTTTCGCCCCACAGATACGCAGTATTTT
>-|TRBV5-1|-|TRBJ1-3
CASSLESGAGNTIYF
TGCGCCAGCAGCTTGGAATCGGGGGCTGGAAACACCATATATTTT
>-|TRBV19|-|TRBJ2-7
CASSNVYEQYF
TGTGCCAGTAGTAATGTGTACGAGCAGTACTTC
>-|TRBV28|-|TRBJ2-2
CASSLEQGGTGELFF
TGTGCCAGCAGTTTAGAGCAGGGGGGCACCGGGGAGCTGTTTTTT
>-|TRBV6-5|TRBD1|TRBJ1-2
CASMRGQGDYGYTF
TGTGCCAGCATGAGAGGACAGGGGGATTATGGCTACACCTTC
>-|TRBV27|TRBD1|TRBJ1-6
CASSLGARDRHKYSYNSPLHF
TGTGCCAGCAGTTTAGGGGCCCGGGACAGACATAAATACTCCTATAATTCACCCCTCCACTTT
>-|TRBV29-1|TRBD1|TRBJ2-7
CSVTTGWYEQYF
TGCAGCGTCACGACAGGGTGGTACGAGCAGTACTTC
>-|TRBV30|-|TRBJ2-5
CAWRERGEETQYF
TGTGCCTGGCGGGAAAGGGGAGAGGAGACCCAGTACTTC
>-|TRBV2|-|TRBJ2-7
CASSERGGYEQYF
TGTGCCAGCAGTGAAAGGGGGGGCTACGAGCAGTACTTC
>-|TRBV7-9|-|TRBJ1-6
CASSLVVGWGGGSPLHF
TGTGCCAGCAGCTTAGTAGTTGGTTGGGGAGGCGGTTCACCCCTCCACTTT
>-|TRBV10-3|-|TRBJ1-1
CASARQLNTEAFF
TGTGCCAGCGCACGACAGTTGAACACTGAAGCTTTCTTT
>-|TRBV11-1|TRBD1|TRBJ2-4
CASSPRQGVGNIQYF
TGTGCCAGCAGCCCCCGACAGGGGGTCGGAAACATTCAGTACTTC
>-|TRBV2|-|TRBJ1-1
CASRDPAGSTEAFF
TGTGCCAGCAGGGACCCGGCGGGTAGCACTGAAGCTTTCTTT
>-|TRBV5-1|TRBD2|TRBJ2-1
CASSPSGGANEQFF
TGCGCCAGCAGCCCAAGCGGGGGGGCCAATGAGCAGTTCTTC
>many|TRBV19|TRBD1|TRBJ1-5
CASSPRQGVRNQPQHF
TGTGCCAGTAGTCCTCGCCAGGGGGTAAGGAATCAGCCCCAGCATTTT
>-|TRBV5-4|-|TRBJ2-2
CASSPRGPGGGELFF
TGTGCCAGCAGCCCCAGGGGTCCCGGGGGCGGGGAGCTGTTTTTT
>once|TRBV6-4|TRBD1|TRBJ1-5
CASSWGQGAGQPQHF
TGTGCCAGCAGCTGGGGACAGGGGGCAGGTCAGCCCCAGCATTTT
>-|TRBV21-1|-|TRBJ2-3
CASSKWMRCLASDTQYF
TGTGCCAGCAGCAAGTGGATGAGGTGCCTAGCGTCTGATACGCAGTATTTT
>-|TRBV19|-|TRBJ2-1
CASSPRTADTYNEQFF
TGTGCCAGTAGTCCGCGGACAGCAGACACCTACAATGAGCAGTTCTTC
>-|TRBV19|-|TRBJ2-5
CASSPRDTIEKTQYF
TGTGCCAGTAGTCCCAGGGACACGATTGAGAAGACCCAGTACTTC
>-|TRBV5-8|TRBD1|TRBJ2-7
CASSLDRGLVEQYF
TGTGCCAGCAGCTTGGACAGGGGTCTAGTAGAGCAGTACTTC
>-|TRBV29-1|-|TRBJ1-1
CSAKVGNTEAFF
TGCAGCGCCAAAGTGGGGAACACTGAAGCTTTCTTT
>-|TRBV7-9|TRBD1|TRBJ1-3
CASSLYGLTGPSGNTIYF
TGTGCCAGCAGCTTATACGGACTGACAGGGCCCTCTGGAAACACCATATATTTT
>once|TRBV7-7|-|TRBJ1-1
CASSPPPTANTEAFF
TGTGCTAGCAGCCCCCCCCCGACAGCGAACACTGAAGCTTTCTTT
>few|TRBV9|-|TRBJ2-3
CASSAPLRGPSTDTQYF
TGTGCCAGCAGCGCCCCCTTGCGGGGACCTAGCACAGATACGCAGTATTTT
>-|TRBV9|-|TRBJ1-6
CASSVTGNPNSPLHF
TGTGCCAGCAGCGTAACAGGGAACCCTAATTCACCCCTCCACTTT
>-|TRBV7-2|-|TRBJ2-7
CASSWSQGAYEQYF
TGTGCCAGCAGCTGGTCACAGGGAGCCTACGAGCAGTACTTC
>-|TRBV18|TRBD1|TRBJ1-6
CASSQKYRTGDNNSPLHF
TGTGCCAGCTCACAGAAATACAGGACAGGGGATAATAATTCACCCCTCCACTTT
>-|TRBV19|-|TRBJ2-7
CASSSLGEGEQYF
TGTGCCAGTAGTTCCCTCGGAGAGGGGGAGCAGTACTTC
>-|TRBV19|TRBD1|TRBJ1-5
CASSRGDRDQPQHF
TGTGCCAGTAGTAGGGGGGACAGGGATCAGCCCCAGCATTTT
>-|TRBV11-2|-|TRBJ1-6
CASSPGPGGGSPLHF
TGTGCCAGCAGTCCGGGACCTGGGGGGGGTTCACCCCTCCACTTT
>-|TRBV5-1|-|TRBJ1-6
CASGYTGTYNSPLHF
TGCGCCAGCGGCTATACAGGGACCTATAATTCACCCCTCCACTTT
>-|TRBV15|-|TRBJ1-4
CATSFRGGATNEKLFF
TGTGCCACCAGCTTCCGTGGGGGAGCAACTAATGAAAAACTGTTTTTT
>-|TRBV19|-|TRBJ1-2
CASRSRGDHYGYTF
TGTGCCAGCCGATCGAGGGGGGATCACTATGGCTACACCTTC